The present entry profiles one T cell receptor beta chain with its context. In this sample, this clonotype turned up a few times. Its target antigen remains unknown. No much larger clone is present one base from it, and per-base qualities are unavailable. Libraries of naive CD8 T cells were built from anywhere between about 19,000 and 1,000,000 sorted cells, with 10%, 30% or 50% of the purified RNA used. Naive CD8 T cells were FACS-sorted as CD8+CD4-CCR7+CD45RA+ on a BD FACSAria II into RLT Plus buffer. To test detection sensitivity, Jurkat RNA equivalent to roughly nine TCR copies was spiked into samples of roughly 18,000-1,100,000 naive CD8 T cells. Enrichment of CD8 T cells was performed with RosetteSep CD8+ T Cell Enrichment Cocktail and Ficoll-Paque, after which ACK red cell lysis was carried out. This entry is derived from a study of molecular identifiers for immune sequencing clone quantification (dated by TCRdb to the late 2010s). In the study overall: For a replicate experiment, RNA from roughly 20,000 or 100,000 naive CD8 T cells was divided into five aliquots, and four of the five aliquots were sequenced. This methods study benchmarked molecular-identifier clustering-based TCR repertoire sequencing (MIDCIRS) and TCR RNA copy counting, using CD8 T cells to do so.

CDR1 and CDR2, looked up from the germline V gene (reference sequence), are GTSNPN and SVGIG. V was cut back by 0 bases and J by 7 bases, leaving a gap of 10 bases between them. Including cysteine and phenylalanine, the CDR3 has 13 amino acids. Here the CDR3 DNA is all that survives: 39 bases in frame from base 1. Overall study results and their limits: Spiked-in Jurkat TCR RNA equivalent to a single cell was reported to be detectable even among more than 900,000 naive CD8 T cells. In CMV-specific effector cells, clones with more than 20 RNA copies accounted for over 99% of molecules, whereas in naive cells such clones accounted for under 1%. Identical TCR molecules sharing a barcode could cause highly expanded clone sizes to be underestimated. The naive libraries included spiked-in Jurkat TCR RNA (roughly nine copies' worth), and this RNA is not part of the donor repertoire. Modeling gave about 3 recovered TCR RNA copies per cell versus about ten by digital PCR, implying roughly 29% capture efficiency. Without barcode sub-clustering, chimeric consensus sequences inflated TCR diversity; chimeras reached as high as 47%.

The library relied on PCR. These reads were obtained on a NextSeq 500. Preparation of bulk TCR libraries followed a previously described approach, with the TCR primers listed in Table S5. Total RNA was purified with the Qiagen AllPrep DNA/RNA kit. Before any analysis, reads coming from multiple sequencing runs of the same library were combined into one pool. Per the source publication's procedure: Only reads with exact TCR constant sequence were kept, trimmed to 150 nt, and grouped by their 12-nt molecular barcodes. Reads inside each barcode group were sub-clustered using a 15% Levenshtein threshold, and a quality-weighted consensus sequence was constructed for each RNA molecule. Non-functional sequences were removed, as were lower-count sequences one edit away from another. Based on fitting two negative binomial distributions, any barcode sub-cluster with under 20% of the maximum read count was discarded. Through fastp at Q25 and MiXCR, TCRdb rebuilt clones from the public reads, retaining in-frame beta chains. Entries are consolidated by CDR3 protein sequence, retaining the most common genes and DNA. TCRdb, not the original authors, processed these V and J calls. This sample comprises approximately 590,000 distinct CDR3 sequences, approximately 24% of them detected only once. The top ten clones comprise 0.6% to 0.9% of the sample.

The origin of this receptor is a human donor in good health. Some libraries in this study had Jurkat cell RNA spiked in. Specimen: naive CD8+ T cells from blood, with Jurkat cell RNA spiked in. The cell subset or site label of this sample denotes: FACS-sorted CD8+CD4-CCR7+CD45RA+ naive T cells. The chain employs TRBV30 and TRBJ2-1, and perhaps TRBD1 as D gene, on 5 matching bases. The CDR3 reads as follows: CAWSVIGANEQFF. Read as DNA, the sequence is TGTGCCTGGAGTGTAATTGGGGCTAATGAGCAGTTCTTC.